These T cell receptor beta chains were read from a single sample in a study of cytomegalovirus exposure and HLA in healthy donors. TCRdb keeps only in-frame clones here, not all; method: immunoSEQ multiplex PCR. This table holds roughly 120,000 clones, 73% found once. The sample taken for sequencing was PBMCs. The receptor set was obtained from a woman aged 40-49 years in good health and CMV-seronegative. The CDR3 runs from the conserved cysteine through the conserved F or W. The D gene is left open where the match is weak. The size field is filled for only some rows; it gives once, few, many or a size class.

J: TRBJ2-7; D: TRBD1; size: -; V: TRBV7-2; DNA: TGTGCCAGCAGCCCCAGCCAGGGGGCGCCTTGGGGACAGTACTTC; CDR3: CASSPSQGAPWGQYF
J: TRBJ2-7; D: TRBD1; size: -; V: TRBV7-2; DNA: TGTGCCAGCAGCCCAGCCTCCGGGACAGGGATATACGAGCAGTACTTC; CDR3: CASSPASGTGIYEQYF
J: TRBJ2-2; D: -; size: -; V: TRBV19; DNA: TGTGCCAGTAGTACCTTCCGACAGGAGTCGAACACCGGGGAGCTGTTTTTT; CDR3: CASSTFRQESNTGELFF
J: TRBJ2-5; D: -; size: -; V: TRBV19; DNA: TGTGCCAGTAGTATTAGGGGGACGGGAGAGACCCAGTACTTC; CDR3: CASSIRGTGETQYF
J: TRBJ2-3; D: TRBD2; size: -; V: TRBV7-2; DNA: TGTGCCAGCAGCCAACTAGCGGGGGGGCTTGATACGCAGTATTTT; CDR3: CASSQLAGGLDTQYF
J: TRBJ2-3; D: -; size: -; V: TRBV10-3; DNA: TGTGCCATCAGTGCGGAGACAGATACGCAGTATTTT; CDR3: CAISAETDTQYF
J: TRBJ2-5; D: -; size: once; V: TRBV7-7; DNA: TGTGCCAGCAGCTTAGGTCTAAATCGCGGGCATACCCAGTACTTC; CDR3: CASSLGLNRGHTQYF
J: TRBJ1-2; D: -; size: -; V: TRBV6-6; DNA: TGTGCCAGCAGTCCGACCACAGGGTCCTATGGCTACACCTTC; CDR3: CASSPTTGSYGYTF
J: TRBJ2-7; D: -; size: -; V: TRBV10-3; DNA: TGTGCCATCAGTGAGGAGGCCTACGAGCAGTACTTC; CDR3: CAISEEAYEQYF
J: TRBJ2-7; D: TRBD1; size: -; V: TRBV7-2; DNA: TGTGCCAGCAGCTTAGATTCCGGACAGGGCTACGAGCAGTACTTC; CDR3: CASSLDSGQGYEQYF
J: TRBJ2-7; D: -; size: once; V: TRBV4-1; DNA: TGCGCCAGCAGCCCAGTAGTTGGGGCGGCCTACGAGCAGTACTTC; CDR3: CASSPVVGAAYEQYF
J: TRBJ2-7; D: -; size: few; V: TRBV2; DNA: TGTGCCAGCAGTGCCCCGCGGACACGGACCTACGAGCAGTACTTC; CDR3: CASSAPRTRTYEQYF
J: TRBJ2-7; D: TRBD1; size: -; V: TRBV19; DNA: TGTGCCAGTAGTATAGGACTATCCACCGGGACAGGGGCCTACGAGCAGTACTTC; CDR3: CASSIGLSTGTGAYEQYF
J: TRBJ1-2; D: TRBD1; size: -; V: TRBV10-3; DNA: TGTGCCATCACTCCTGGGGGCGGGACAGGGGATGGCTACACCTTC; CDR3: CAITPGGGTGDGYTF
J: TRBJ2-1; D: TRBD1; size: few; V: TRBV25-1; DNA: TGTGCCAGCGGGAAGGGACAGGGGTACAATGAGCAGTTCTTC; CDR3: CASGKGQGYNEQFF
J: TRBJ2-3; D: -; size: -; V: TRBV6-5; DNA: TGTGCCAGCAGGTCACAGGGTTTAGGAGCAGATACGCAGTATTTT; CDR3: CASRSQGLGADTQYF
J: TRBJ2-2; D: TRBD2; size: -; V: TRBV7-9; DNA: TGTGCCAGCAGCTTACTAGCGGGAACTAACACCGGGGAGCTGTTTTTT; CDR3: CASSLLAGTNTGELFF
J: TRBJ2-7; D: -; size: -; V: TRBV9; DNA: TGTGCCAGCAGCGTGAGGTCAGATGGAGGCGAGCAGTACTTC; CDR3: CASSVRSDGGEQYF
J: TRBJ1-6; D: TRBD1; size: once; V: TRBV9; DNA: TGTGCCAGCAGCGCAGACAGGGTATTCAATTCACCCCTCCACTTT; CDR3: CASSADRVFNSPLHF
J: TRBJ2-1; D: -; size: -; V: TRBV25-1; DNA: TGTGCCAGCAGTGAACCTAGTGGCAGGGGGGACAATGAGCAGTTCTTC; CDR3: CASSEPSGRGDNEQFF
J: TRBJ1-5; D: -; size: -; V: TRBV7-8; DNA: TGTGCCAGCAGCTCCGATTGGGGTTACAGGGATAGCAATCAGCCCCAGCATTTT; CDR3: CASSSDWGYRDSNQPQHF
J: TRBJ2-7; D: TRBD2; size: -; V: TRBV28; DNA: TGTGCCAGCAGTTCCGGGACTAGTCCCTACGAGCAGTACTTC; CDR3: CASSSGTSPYEQYF
J: TRBJ1-3; D: -; size: -; V: TRBV19; DNA: TGTGCCAGTAGTACCCTACGGTCTGGAAACACCATATATTTT; CDR3: CASSTLRSGNTIYF
J: TRBJ2-5; D: -; size: -; V: TRBV7-2; DNA: TGTGCCAGCAGCCCCAGCCAAGTCGAGGCCCAGTACTTC; CDR3: CASSPSQVEAQYF
J: TRBJ2-7; D: -; size: -; V: TRBV5-3; DNA: TGTGCCAGAAGCCCACCCACCTTATGGCTAGCTGGGTACGAGCAGTACTTC; CDR3: CARSPPTLWLAGYEQYF
J: TRBJ1-5; D: TRBD1; size: -; V: TRBV6-5; DNA: TGTGCCAGCAGTCAACAGGGGAGCAATCAGCCCCAGCATTTT; CDR3: CASSQQGSNQPQHF
J: TRBJ2-7; D: TRBD2; size: once; V: TRBV28; DNA: TGTGCCAGCAGGAGCGGGAGTGGGGCCTACGAGCAGTACTTC; CDR3: CASRSGSGAYEQYF
J: TRBJ1-1; D: -; size: -; V: TRBV28; DNA: TGTGCCAGCAGGCCGGGACAAAAGAACACTGAAGCTTTCTTT; CDR3: CASRPGQKNTEAFF
J: TRBJ2-7; D: -; size: -; V: TRBV28; DNA: TGTGCCAGCAGTTTAAGGGCAGGGGCCTACGAGCAGTACTTC; CDR3: CASSLRAGAYEQYF
J: TRBJ2-7; D: -; size: -; V: TRBV6-5; DNA: TGTGCCAGCAGTTATGGGGGCCTAGGCTACGAGCAGTACTTC; CDR3: CASSYGGLGYEQYF
J: TRBJ2-1; D: TRBD2; size: -; V: TRBV14; DNA: TGTGCCAGCAGCCAAGGTACTAGCGGGATGGGTGAGCAGTTCTTC; CDR3: CASSQGTSGMGEQFF
J: TRBJ2-5; D: -; size: -; V: TRBV7-2; DNA: TGTGCCAGCAGCAAACAGGTGGAGTTCCGCAGAGAGACCCAGTACTTC; CDR3: CASSKQVEFRRETQYF
J: TRBJ2-1; D: TRBD1; size: once; V: TRBV6-5; DNA: TGTGCCAGCAGTAAAGGACAGGTTCAGTTCTTC; CDR3: CASSKGQVQFF
J: TRBJ2-7; D: -; size: -; V: TRBV28; DNA: TGTGCCAGCAGTTTATCGTTCGAGCAGTACTTC; CDR3: CASSLSFEQYF
J: TRBJ2-7; D: TRBD2; size: -; V: TRBV5-4; DNA: TGTGCCACTTCGGTAGCGGGGGGTAGGGGCTCCTACGAGCAGTACTTC; CDR3: CATSVAGGRGSYEQYF
J: TRBJ2-5; D: -; size: -; V: TRBV2; DNA: TGTGCCACCAACAGGGAAATCCAAGAGACCCAGTACTTC; CDR3: CATNREIQETQYF
J: TRBJ2-7; D: TRBD2; size: -; V: TRBV5-1; DNA: TGCGCCAGCAGCCACAGACTAGCGGGGGACGTGCAGTACTTC; CDR3: CASSHRLAGDVQYF
J: TRBJ1-6; D: TRBD1; size: -; V: TRBV5-1; DNA: TGCGCCAGCAGCGATAACAGGGGCGATTCACCCCTCCACTTT; CDR3: CASSDNRGDSPLHF
J: TRBJ2-2; D: TRBD1; size: -; V: TRBV19; DNA: TGTGCCAGTAGTATAGGGGACAGGGTTACCGGGGAGCTGTTTTTT; CDR3: CASSIGDRVTGELFF
J: TRBJ1-4; D: TRBD1; size: -; V: TRBV4-2; DNA: TGTGCCAGCAGCCAAGACGGGACAGGGGATTATGAAAAACTGTTTTTT; CDR3: CASSQDGTGDYEKLFF
J: TRBJ2-7; D: TRBD2; size: -; V: TRBV29-1; DNA: TGCAGCGTTGAATCCCGGGGGGGGGCCGAGCAGTACTTC; CDR3: CSVESRGGAEQYF
J: TRBJ2-7; D: -; size: -; V: TRBV2; DNA: TGTGCCAGCAGCCCCCTGGGGGGAAGCGGAGGGCAGTACTTC; CDR3: CASSPLGGSGGQYF
J: TRBJ2-1; D: TRBD1; size: -; V: TRBV4-2; DNA: TGTGCCAGCAGCCAAGGGACAGGGAGCTACAATGAGCAGTTCTTC; CDR3: CASSQGTGSYNEQFF
J: TRBJ1-1; D: -; size: few; V: TRBV11-1; DNA: TGTGCCAGCAGTGTAGGAGGGGCGTACACTGAAGCTTTCTTT; CDR3: CASSVGGAYTEAFF
J: TRBJ1-1; D: -; size: -; V: TRBV27; DNA: TGTGCCAGCAGTTTTTCGGGGAACACTGAAGCTTTCTTT; CDR3: CASSFSGNTEAFF
J: TRBJ1-3; D: -; size: few; V: TRBV27; DNA: TGTGCCAGCAGTGACAGTAAACTTGGAAACACCATATATTTT; CDR3: CASSDSKLGNTIYF
J: TRBJ2-5; D: -; size: -; V: TRBV4-3; DNA: TGCGCCAGCAGCCAAGATTTATTTCCGCGGGAAGAGACCCAGTACTTC; CDR3: CASSQDLFPREETQYF
J: TRBJ2-3; D: -; size: -; V: TRBV5-1; DNA: TGCGCCAGCAGCTTAGAGTCAAGAGGCACAGATACGCAGTATTTT; CDR3: CASSLESRGTDTQYF
J: TRBJ1-2; D: TRBD1; size: -; V: TRBV29-1; DNA: TGCAGCGTTGCCTCAGGGACAGATGGCTATGGCTACACCTTC; CDR3: CSVASGTDGYGYTF
J: TRBJ1-1; D: -; size: -; V: TRBV19; DNA: TGTGCCAGTAGTCCCCGGGGGGTGGTGAACACTGAAGCTTTCTTT; CDR3: CASSPRGVVNTEAFF
J: TRBJ2-3; D: -; size: few; V: TRBV20-1; DNA: TGCAGTGCTAGAGCGGTGAATACGCAGTATTTT; CDR3: CSARAVNTQYF
J: TRBJ2-1; D: -; size: -; V: TRBV6-1; DNA: TGTGCCAGCAGCGCGAGGGATGAGCAGTTCTTC; CDR3: CASSARDEQFF
J: TRBJ2-7; D: TRBD1; size: -; V: TRBV5-1; DNA: TGCGCCAGCAGCTCAGGGACAGACGTTTCGTACGAGCAGTACTTC; CDR3: CASSSGTDVSYEQYF
J: TRBJ1-1; D: TRBD1; size: -; V: TRBV5-1; DNA: TGCGCCAGCAGCTTCGGACAGGGGGACACTGAAGCTTTCTTT; CDR3: CASSFGQGDTEAFF
J: TRBJ2-1; D: TRBD2; size: -; V: TRBV5-6; DNA: TGTGCCAGCAGCTCGGTAAGCGGGGGGGCCTGGAATGAGCAGTTCTTC; CDR3: CASSSVSGGAWNEQFF
J: TRBJ1-1; D: -; size: -; V: TRBV27; DNA: TGTGCCAGCAGGTCATCAACAGAGAACACTGAAGCTTTCTTT; CDR3: CASRSSTENTEAFF
J: TRBJ2-3; D: -; size: -; V: TRBV18; DNA: TGTGCCAGCTCACCCACTAAAACAGATACGCAGTATTTT; CDR3: CASSPTKTDTQYF
J: TRBJ1-1; D: -; size: -; V: TRBV27; DNA: TGTGCCAGCAGTCTCGGGGGAATGGTCGCTGAAGCTTTCTTT; CDR3: CASSLGGMVAEAFF
J: TRBJ2-1; D: TRBD2; size: -; V: TRBV27; DNA: TGTGCCAGCAGTTCACGGACTAGCGGGAGCAATGAGCAGTTCTTC; CDR3: CASSSRTSGSNEQFF
J: TRBJ1-1; D: TRBD1; size: -; V: TRBV11-2; DNA: TGTGCCAGCAGCTTGGTAGAGACAGGGGCTACTGAAGCTTTCTTT; CDR3: CASSLVETGATEAFF